The clone carrying this T cell receptor (beta chain) has just a few counts. Its antigen is unidentified. Combining iRepertoire HTBI primers with Arm-PCR of CDR3 regions, the authors built TCR beta libraries. Via MiXCR, TCRdb re-called the multiplex PCR reads, giving one row per CDR3 protein. This table holds a few hundred thousand distinct CDR3 sequences, roughly 25% found once. The data were taken from a study of regulatory T cells in long-lasting Graves disease. Study outcomes and limitations: TCR diversity was lower in persistent than newly diagnosed Graves' disease.

The time point denotes: persistent/refractory GD, antithyroid drugs over 5 years with positive TRAb. PBMC-derived RNA was used for the TCR library. The TCR was taken from a middle-aged woman with Graves disease. Sequencing used peripheral blood mononuclear cells (PBMCs), obtained when the disease was refractory, from a patient treated with antithyroid drugs.

DNA for the CDR3: TGTGCCAGCAGCCGTAGCCTACCGGGGGGGCAAGAGACCCAGTACTTC. Its translation: CASSRSLPGGQETQYF. The rearrangement links TRBV14 to TRBJ2-5; 8 nucleotides line up with TRBD2. This CDR3 has 16 amino acids. Germline CDR1 SGHDN, CDR2 FVKESK. Losses at the gene ends were 4 bases for V and 2 bases for J; bases not matched to a gene: 9.